The present T cell receptor (beta chain) was sequenced within a study of shared clonotypes between healthy human individuals. Assay: immunoSEQ multiplex PCR; the TCRdb copy retains only in-frame clones and omits some. The sample carries over 2 million clones, 80% to 95% recorded once. The CDR3 is 14 amino acids. With 5 bases removed from V and 2 bases from J, the gap between germline ends came to 11 bases. Germline CDR1 reads MNHEY; CDR2 reads SVGAGI. Regarding this clone: Its specificity is unknown.

Study outcomes and limitations: For sorted subsets, rarefaction showed incomplete sequencing despite large depth.

Sequences were obtained from naive CD4+ T cells from PBMCs. This sample's subset: CD45RA+ positively selected. The rearrangement uses TRBV6-5 and TRBJ2-3; the D gene is possibly TRBD1 (6 bases). The sequence was collected from a man younger than 35 in good health. Some clones in this sample may be carry-over from other donors' samples. The CDR3: CASSAWTDTDTQYF. CDR3 coding DNA: TGTGCCAGCAGTGCCTGGACAGACACAGATACGCAGTATTTT.